The source of this T cell receptor beta chain is a study of T-cell memory formation after mild COVID-19. Study as a whole: In these data, TCR clusters were largely donor specific. Points from the study as a whole: Specificity for SARS-CoV-2 was not confirmed among the second-wave clones peaking on day 37.

On this clonotype: Its antigen is unknown.

The CDR3 sequence is 16 residues long. V lost 1 base and J 1 base, leaving 14 bases between the germline ends. The germline V gene encodes CDR1 SGHAT and CDR2 FQNNGV. TCRdb passed the 5' RACE reads through MiXCR, listing each CDR3 protein once. The repertoire holds some 320,000 distinct CDR3 sequences, about 15% seen once, with about 20% in the top ten. The sequencing sample was made of PBMCs or a T cell subset sorted from them (not recorded which). This sequence was found in a young man who had mild COVID-19 (a few samples of this study predate the infection). Cell type and time point are not known. V is TRBV11-2 and J is TRBJ2-7; no clear D. CDR3 residues: CASSLGSLQRSYEQYV. In nucleotides, the CDR3 is TGTGCCAGCAGCTTAGGCAGTTTGCAACGGTCCTACGAGCAGTACGTC.